The 30 T cell receptor beta chains presented below share a single source sample, sequenced in a study of blood T cells in healthy people across ages. Through a sample-barcoded 5' primer and a J-beta primer mix, a second PCR was run for 7 to 11 cycles. TCRdb recomputed calls from the 5' RACE reads with MiXCR, one row per CDR3 protein. The table has about 1.6 million distinct CDR3 sequences, about 31% seen once. Sequences were obtained from blood. All receptors derive from a woman under 40 in good health.

The V and J genes are TRBV2 and TRBJ2-5; possible D gene TRBD1, 6 bases. The V gene lost 4 bases and the J gene lost 5 bases, with 14 bases spanning the gap. Looked up from germline, CDR1 is SNHLY and CDR2 is FYNNEI. The CDR3 runs 14 residues. Written as DNA, the CDR3 is TGTGCCAGCAGTGGGGCGACAGGTTCCGAGACCCAGTACTTC. Translating gives CASSGATGSETQYF.

The V call is TRBV29-1, the J call TRBJ1-1; no definite D call. This CDR3 has 12 amino acids. The germline V gene has CDR1 SQVTM and CDR2 ANQGSEA. The V and J ends lost 6 bases and 6 bases respectively, with 14 bases between them. The CDR3 is CSVEQGSPEAFF. In DNA form, the CDR3 reads TGCAGCGTGGAACAAGGGAGCCCTGAAGCTTTCTTT.

This clonotype was found a few times. The chain is built from TRBV3-1 and TRBJ2-3; a weak D match, TRBD2 (6 bases). V shed 8 bases and J shed 2 bases, with 23 bases lying between them. This CDR3 comprises 17 residues. Germline lookup yields CDR1 LGHDT and CDR2 YNNKEL (reference sequence). This chain's CDR3 is CASQLFCVADLTDTQYF. The CDR3 DNA reads as TGTGCCAGCCAACTCTTTTGCGTAGCGGACCTCACAGATACGCAGTATTTT.

This clonotype appeared a few times. J is TRBJ1-1 and V is TRBV27; D not resolved. The CDR3 spans 15 residues. Germline-derived CDR1 and CDR2 are MNHEY and SMNVEV (reference sequence). The ends were cut back, 6 bases at V and 1 base at J, with 15 bases in the middle. The CDR3: CASSWAAPQNTEAFF. The CDR3, as DNA: TGTGCCAGCAGCTGGGCTGCTCCACAGAACACTGAAGCTTTCTTT.

V and J are TRBV12-3 or TRBV12-4 and TRBJ2-7; D remains ambiguous. The V gene lost 4 bases and the J gene lost 4 bases, with 17 bases spanning the gap. CDR3 length: 15 amino acids. This CDR3 reads CASSSNREEEYEQYF. CDR3 bases: TGTGCCAGCAGTTCCAACCGAGAGGAAGAGTACGAGCAGTACTTC.

The rearrangement joins TRBV6-1 to TRBJ2-5; D might be TRBD1 (6 bases). V lost 2 bases and J lost 4, with 17 bases in between. From germline, CDR1 is MNHNS and CDR2 SASEGT. The CDR3 has 16 amino acids. CDR3 amino acids: CASSEPRTRGRETQYF. The CDR3 DNA is TGTGCCAGCAGTGAACCAAGGACAAGGGGGAGAGAGACCCAGTACTTC.

This clonotype was seen a handful of times. The V and J genes are TRBV4-1 and TRBJ1-1; tentative D call: TRBD1 (6 bases). This CDR3 spans 17 amino acids. Germline loops: CDR1 MGHRA, CDR2 YSYEKL. Deletions cut 1 base from V and 6 bases from J, with 21 bases between. CDR3 sequence (DNA): TGCGCCAGCAGCCAAGGGTCGGGAGGCAGGGGATTACCTGAAGCTTTCTTT. The encoded protein is CASSQGSGGRGLPEAFF.

This rearrangement joins TRBV5-1 to TRBJ2-1, with TRBD1 matching 8 bases. Germline V gene data show CDR1 as SGHRS and CDR2 as YFSETQ. Trimming cost V 4 bases and J 3 bases; bases outside gene matches: 9. This CDR3 is 16 amino acids long. For the CDR3, the DNA is TGCGCCAGCAGCGCGAACAGGGGGACCGTCTACAATGAGCAGTTCTTC. Translated, it gives CASSANRGTVYNEQFF.

The rearrangement links TRBV9 to TRBJ2-3, with 7 bases lining up with TRBD1. The germline CDR1 and CDR2 sequences are SGDLS and YYNGEE. The CDR3 sequence is 15 residues long. V lost 3 bases to trimming and J lost 0 bases; unmatched junction nucleotides: 4. The CDR3: CASSATGVSTDTQYF. The CDR3 DNA sequence: TGTGCCAGCAGCGCCACAGGGGTTAGCACAGATACGCAGTATTTT.

V and J are TRBV4-1 and TRBJ2-1; 9 positions match TRBD1. The CDR3 runs 19 residues. The germline V gene encodes CDR1 MGHRA and CDR2 YSYEKL. Trimming removed 2 bases from V and 4 bases from J; junction bases left unmatched: 15. The DNA of the CDR3 is TGCGCCAGCAGCCAACCTCCCATCGGGGGACAGGGTTCGTACAATGAGCAGTTCTTC. Encoded protein: CASSQPPIGGQGSYNEQFF.

The chain has TRBV20-1 and TRBJ1-6; D perhaps matches TRBD1 (5 bases). From germline, CDR1 is DFQATT and CDR2 SNEGSKA (reference sequence). CDR3 size: 13 residues. CDR3 protein: CSPGGGHNSPLHF. The CDR3 DNA follows: TGCAGCCCGGGGGGAGGGCACAATTCACCCCTCCACTTT.

This clonotype occurred a few times. The chain carries TRBV6-1 and TRBJ1-4, with unresolved D. Trimming left V 6 bases short and J 8 bases short, with 16 bases between. The CDR3 length is 14 residues. Germline V gene data show CDR1 as MNHNS and CDR2 as SASEGT. DNA for the CDR3: TGTGCCAGCAGCGGCCCGTCAGCGTCCGAAAAACTGTTTTTT. This codes for CASSGPSASEKLFF.

The chain employs TRBV28 and TRBJ2-2; perhaps TRBD1 as D (6 bases). Germline loops: CDR1 MDHEN, CDR2 SYDVKM. CDR3 length: 14 amino acids. The V end was cut by 6 bases, the J end by 3 bases, with 11 bases between. CDR3 sequence (DNA): TGTGCCAGCAGCCCAAGGACAGACACCGGGGAGCTGTTTTTT. Its translation is CASSPRTDTGELFF. Looking up the rest from reference TRBV28 and TRBJ2-2 gives the full variable domain: DVKVTQSSRYLVKRTGEKVFLECVQDMDHENMFWYRQDPGLGLRLIYFSYDVKMKEKGDIPEGYSVSREKKERFSLILESASTNQTSMYLCASSPRTDTGELFFGEGSRLTVL.

This clonotype was counted once. The chain uses TRBV9 and TRBJ2-1; 10 nucleotides match TRBD2. Germline loops: CDR1 SGDLS, CDR2 YYNGEE. The CDR3 totals 15 residues. After removal of 1 base from V and 10 bases from J, the junction contained 8 bases not matched to a gene. This chain's CDR3 is CASSVTAGGSGEQFF. For the CDR3, the DNA is TGTGCCAGCAGCGTAACAGCGGGAGGGTCCGGGGAGCAGTTCTTC.

Only a few counts were recorded for this clonotype. The chain recombines TRBV7-6 with TRBJ2-1, with 8 bases lining up with TRBD2. Trimming at V came to 5 bases and at J to 2 bases, leaving 5 bases not matched to a gene. Germline CDR1 SGHVS, CDR2 FNYEAQ. The CDR3 spans 15 residues. CDR3 amino acids: CASSPRAGAYNEQFF. CDR3 nucleotide sequence: TGTGCCAGCAGCCCGCGAGCGGGGGCCTACAATGAGCAGTTCTTC.

The rearrangement uses TRBV6-5 and TRBJ2-5; 7 bases map to TRBD2. CDR3 size: 15 residues. Unmatched junction bases numbered 12, after V lost 6 bases and J lost 5 bases. Germline V lookup: CDR1 MNHEY, CDR2 SVGAGI. The CDR3 region is CASRDTAGATETQYF. Written as DNA, the CDR3 is TGTGCCAGCAGGGACACCGCGGGAGCCACGGAGACCCAGTACTTC.

The genes are TRBV15 and TRBJ1-2; no clear D. The CDR3 has 15 residues. Per germline, CDR1 LNHNV and CDR2 YYDKDF (reference sequence). The V end lost 1 base, the J end lost 3 bases, and 12 bases lay between the germline ends. CDR3 in amino acids: CATSRAGRSDYGYTF. Here the CDR3 DNA reads TGTGCCACCAGCAGAGCCGGACGCTCTGACTATGGCTACACCTTC.

With respect to this clonotype: A junction boundary mismatches the germline segment, possibly from a read error. The J gene is TRBJ2-3, the V gene TRBV6-1; TRBD2 aligns across 7 bases. CDR3 size: 14 residues. Germline lookup yields CDR1 MNHNS and CDR2 SASEGT. This CDR3 reads CASSVGGTTDTRYF. The CDR3 DNA follows: TGTGCCAGCAGTGTCGGGGGGACCACAGATACGCGGTATTTT.

J is TRBJ2-7 and V is TRBV7-9; 8 bases are shared with TRBD1. CDR3 length equals 20 residues. J gave up 5 bases and V 7 bases, and 28 bases lay outside the gene matches. The germline V gene encodes CDR1 SEHNR and CDR2 FQNEAQ (reference sequence). In nucleotides, the CDR3 is TGTGCCAGCACCCCCGGAAGTGGCCGTTCGAAGACAGGGGCTCGGAACGAGCAGTACTTC. Protein: CASTPGSGRSKTGARNEQYF. The full variable domain, in which reference TRBV7-9 and TRBJ2-7 provide the parts outside the CDR3, is DTGVSQNPRHKITKRGQNVTFRCDPISEHNRLYWYRQTLGQGPEFLTYFQNEAQLEKSRLLSDRFSAERPKGSFSTLEIQRTEQGDSAMYLCASTPGSGRSKTGARNEQYFGPGTRLTVT.

V is TRBV20-1 and J is TRBJ2-1; the D gene is possibly TRBD1 (6 bases). From germline, CDR1 is DFQATT and CDR2 SNEGSKA (reference sequence). The CDR3 loop spans 17 amino acids. Trimming took 2 bases from V and 0 from J, leaving 17 bases between them. The CDR3 protein is CSARNLAPDSSYNEQFF. The CDR3 nucleotides are TGCAGTGCTAGAAACCTAGCCCCGGACAGCTCCTACAATGAGCAGTTCTTC.

CDR3 sequence: CASSLIDWRAQYF. Here the CDR3 DNA reads TGTGCCAGCAGCTTAATCGACTGGAGGGCCCAGTACTTC. The V and J genes are TRBV7-2 and TRBJ2-5; D may be TRBD2 (6 bases). Trimming shortened V by 2 bases and J by 9 bases, and 13 bases separated the two germline ends. Germline loops: CDR1 SGHTA, CDR2 FQGNSA. CDR3 length: 13 residues.

As to this clonotype: One end of the junction fails to match germline, which may point to a read error. DNA of the CDR3: TGTGCCAGCAGTCAGAGTCGTGATATGCAGTATTTT. Translating gives CASSQSRDMQYF. The V gene is TRBV12-3 or TRBV12-4, the J gene TRBJ2-3; D unresolved. This CDR3 spans 12 amino acids.

This clonotype has more than one count but fewer than ten. V and J are TRBV10-3 and TRBJ2-1; TRBD1 aligns across 9 bases. Losses at the gene ends were 4 bases for V and 5 bases for J; bases not matched to a gene: 6. The CDR3 runs 15 residues. The germline gives CDR1 ENHRY, CDR2 SYGVKD. Written as DNA, the CDR3 is TGTGCCATCAGTGCGGGACAGGGAAAGGACAATGAGCAGTTCTTC. Translating gives CAISAGQGKDNEQFF.

The chain employs TRBV3-1 and TRBJ2-2; D unclear. The CDR3 loop spans 15 amino acids. The germline CDR1 and CDR2 sequences are LGHDT and YNNKEL (reference sequence). Trimming took off 1 base at V and 0 bases at J, with 6 bases between the two ends. The chain's CDR3 is CASSQAGPNTGELFF. CDR3 sequence (DNA): TGTGCCAGCAGCCAAGCGGGCCCGAACACCGGGGAGCTGTTTTTT.

V gene TRBV7-2 combines with J gene TRBJ2-7, with 7 bases matching TRBD2. Trimming cost V 1 base and J 3 bases; bases outside gene matches: 6. Germline CDR1 SGHTA, CDR2 FQGNSA. The CDR3 has 15 amino acids. CDR3 in amino acids: CASSLEAGEIYEQYF. The CDR3 nucleotides read TGTGCCAGCAGCTTAGAGGCGGGGGAGATCTACGAGCAGTACTTC.

The rearrangement joins TRBV7-9 to TRBJ1-4; D uncertain. Germline values: CDR1 SEHNR, CDR2 FQNEAQ (reference sequence). Trimming removed 1 base from V and 8 bases from J, with 14 bases in between. The CDR3 has 15 amino acids. CDR3 bases: TGTGCCAGCAGCTTAGTTTTAGGGCGTGAAGAAAAACTGTTTTTT. Translated: CASSLVLGREEKLFF. Supplemented by reference TRBV7-9 and TRBJ1-4, the full variable domain reads DTGVSQNPRHKITKRGQNVTFRCDPISEHNRLYWYRQTLGQGPEFLTYFQNEAQLEKSRLLSDRFSAERPKGSFSTLEIQRTEQGDSAMYLCASSLVLGREEKLFFGSGTQLSVL.

This clonotype was observed a handful of times. V gene TRBV4-1 combines with J gene TRBJ1-5; maybe TRBD1 (5 bases). The V and J ends lost 2 bases and 10 bases respectively, with 21 bases between them. Germline CDR1 is MGHRA and CDR2 is YSYEKL. This CDR3 comprises 16 residues. In DNA form, the CDR3 reads TGCGCCAGCAGCCAACGTTCGGGGACTGTACTCAGCCCCCAGCATTTT. Its protein product is CASSQRSGTVLSPQHF.

Here the CDR3 DNA reads TGCAGTGCTAGATACATGGCGAACACTGAAGCTTTCTTT. It is translated as CSARYMANTEAFF. This rearrangement joins TRBV20-1 to TRBJ1-1; D unresolved. Germline V lookup: CDR1 DFQATT, CDR2 SNEGSKA (reference sequence). The ends were cut back, 2 bases at V and 1 base at J, with 8 bases in the middle. The CDR3 sequence is 13 residues long.

The V and J genes are TRBV25-1 and TRBJ2-7; TRBD1 is a possible D gene (7 bases). CDR3 size: 16 residues. The V and J ends lost 4 bases and 6 bases respectively, with 22 bases between them. Germline values: CDR1 MGHDK, CDR2 SYGVNS. DNA for the CDR3: TGTGCCAGCAGTGTCCTAGGCAGGGGGGACTTCGGCGAGCAGTACTTC. Its protein is CASSVLGRGDFGEQYF.

This clonotype was seen a few times. The chain couples TRBV20-1 to TRBJ1-5; D might be TRBD1 (5 bases). The V gene lost 0 bases and the J gene lost 3 bases, with 15 bases spanning the gap. The CDR3 is made up of 16 amino acids. Germline assignment: CDR1 DFQATT and CDR2 SNEGSKA (reference sequence). CDR3 protein: CSARDPRGGDNQPQHF. The DNA of the CDR3 is TGCAGTGCTAGAGATCCCCGGGGGGGGGACAATCAGCCCCAGCATTTT.